This T cell receptor beta chain was documented in a study of radiotherapy plus CTLA-4 blockade in lung cancer. Clones were read by immunoSEQ multiplex PCR, and TCRdb kept only the in-frame ones, dropping some. Seen here are around 59,000 clones, 72% observed once, and the top ten hold approximately 8.3%. This CDR3 spans 15 amino acids. V was shortened by 3 bases and J by 3 bases, with 12 bases between the two germline ends. Germline CDR1 is SEHNR and CDR2 is FQNEAQ (reference sequence). The starting material was peripheral blood, obtained from a patient treated with radiotherapy plus ipilimumab. The gene calls are TRBV7-9 and TRBJ1-5; maybe TRBD1 (5 bases). This TCR came from a human donor with non-small cell lung cancer whose response to radiotherapy plus ipilimumab could not be evaluated. CDR3 nucleotides: TGTGCCAGCAGCTTGGCCGGGGGGTACAATCAGCCCCAGCATTTT. As protein: CASSLAGGYNQPQHF.